Below are 28 T cell receptor beta chains sequenced from a single sample in a study of OX40 agonist ivuxolimab in advanced cancers. Libraries were prepared by immunoSEQ multiplex PCR; TCRdb keeps only in-frame clonotypes and omits some of them. The data show roughly 40,000 clones, with around 80% seen just once and under 2% held by the top ten. The source material was CD4+ or CD8+ T cells sorted from blood, sampled in a trial of the OX40 agonist ivuxolimab. The receptor set was obtained from an adult with an advanced solid tumor such as melanoma, head and neck, liver or kidney cancer.

V gene TRBV6-5 combines with J gene TRBJ2-7; 8 nucleotides align to TRBD1. Germline V lookup: CDR1 MNHEY, CDR2 SVGAGI. V gave up 6 bases and J gave up 3 bases; unmatched junction bases: 10. The CDR3 length is 15 residues. In DNA, the CDR3 is TGTGCCAGCAGCGACACAGGGGGGAGCCGCTACGAGCAGTACTTC. The encoded protein is CASSDTGGSRYEQYF.

V is TRBV5-1 and J is TRBJ1-5; no definite D call. CDR1 is SGHRS and CDR2 is YFSETQ in the germline V gene. V dropped 2 bases and J dropped 3 bases, with 15 bases sitting between them. This CDR3 has 16 residues. CDR3 loop: CASSLLGGDLNQPQHF. The CDR3, as DNA: TGCGCCAGCAGCTTACTGGGCGGGGATCTCAATCAGCCCCAGCATTTT. Variable domain in full (rest from reference TRBV5-1 and TRBJ1-5): KAGVTQTPRYLIKTRGQQVTLSCSPISGHRSVSWYQQTPGQGLQFLFEYFSETQRNKGNFPGRFSGRQFSNSRSEMNVSTLELGDSALYLCASSLLGGDLNQPQHFGDGTRLSIL.

This chain links TRBV7-3 with TRBJ2-1; 10 bases are shared with TRBD2. The ends lost 5 bases at V and 2 bases at J; junction bases unmatched: 3. Germline V gene data show CDR1 as SGHTA and CDR2 as FQGTGA. This CDR3 has 15 amino acids. The DNA for the CDR3 is TGTGCCAGCAGCAAGCTAGCGGGAGCCTACAATGAGCAGTTCTTC. It encodes CASSKLAGAYNEQFF. Full variable domain (remainder filled in from reference TRBV7-3 and TRBJ2-1): GAGVSQTPSNKVTEKGKYVELRCDPISGHTALYWYRQSLGQGPEFLIYFQGTGAADDSGLPNDRFFAVRPEGSVSTLKIQRTERGDSAVYLCASSKLAGAYNEQFFGPGTRLTVL.

DNA of the CDR3: TGTGCCAGCAGCCCCCTGACTAGCCGAAACTACGAGCAGTACTTC. Translating it yields CASSPLTSRNYEQYF. The chain employs TRBV7-8 and TRBJ2-7; 7 bases are a match to TRBD2. J was trimmed by 3 bases and V by 5 bases; bases with no gene match: 10. The germline gives CDR1 SGHVS, CDR2 FQNEAQ. The length of the CDR3 is 15 residues.

This rearrangement joins TRBV29-1 to TRBJ1-1, with 10 bases matching TRBD1. J was trimmed by 8 bases and V by 7 bases; bases with no gene match: 10. The germline CDR1 and CDR2 sequences are SQVTM and ANQGSEA. This CDR3 region has 13 residues. CDR3 region: CSAGGTGVAEAFF. The CDR3 bases are TGCAGCGCTGGCGGGACAGGGGTGGCGGAAGCTTTCTTT.

The chain links TRBV6-5 to TRBJ2-5, with a tentative D call TRBD1 (5 bases). The CDR3 covers 12 residues. Trimming stripped 7 bases from V and 5 bases from J, with 11 bases between. The germline gives CDR1 MNHEY, CDR2 SVGAGI. CDR3 in amino acids: CASKDIVETQYF. CDR3 DNA sequence: TGTGCCAGCAAGGACATCGTTGAGACCCAGTACTTC.

This clone was counted once. This sequence joins TRBV6-1 and TRBJ1-3, with D uncertain. The CDR3 consists of 14 residues. Germline CDR1 MNHNS, CDR2 SASEGT. The V gene lost 5 bases and the J gene lost 3 bases, with 11 bases spanning the gap. The CDR3 spells CASSFTRDGNTIYF. Written as DNA, the CDR3 is TGTGCCAGCAGTTTTACACGGGATGGAAACACCATATATTTT.

This chain joins TRBV5-4 and TRBJ1-6; possibly TRBD1 for D (5 bases). CDR1 and CDR2 (germline): SGHNT, YYREEE (reference sequence). The CDR3 consists of 15 residues. V was pared by 1 base and J by 9 bases, with 14 bases between. The CDR3 is CASSLSARVASPLHF. The CDR3 region has the DNA TGTGCCAGCAGCTTGTCGGCCAGGGTGGCTTCACCCCTCCACTTT.

This clone was seen just once. V usage is TRBV27 and J usage is TRBJ2-1, with D possibly being TRBD2 (6 bases). V lost 4 bases and J lost 2, with 15 bases in between. This CDR3 region has 16 residues. Germline V gene sequence: CDR1 MNHEY, CDR2 SMNVEV (reference sequence). The DNA for the CDR3 is TGTGCCAGCAGTTCGATTGTAGCGGTGGCCTACAATGAGCAGTTCTTC. This codes for CASSSIVAVAYNEQFF.

This sequence joins TRBV6-5 and TRBJ2-3, with 7 bases lining up with TRBD2. V shed 7 bases and J 2 bases; nucleotides not matched to a gene: 3. The CDR3 length is 13 residues. Germline loops: CDR1 MNHEY, CDR2 SVGAGI. Written as DNA, the CDR3 is TGTGCCAGCATCCAGCGGGACACAGATACGCAGTATTTT. This gives the protein CASIQRDTDTQYF.

In its sample, this clone was seen a few times. The chain joins TRBV6-1 to TRBJ2-5; 7 nucleotides align to TRBD2. The junction had 5 bases not matched to a gene; V was cut back by 0 bases and J by 1 base. This CDR3 region has 16 residues. Germline V gives CDR1 MNHNS, CDR2 SASEGT. The CDR3 protein is CASSEAPSGAQETQYF. The CDR3 bases are TGTGCCAGCAGTGAAGCCCCTAGCGGAGCCCAAGAGACCCAGTACTTC.

This clone was observed a handful of times. This chain joins TRBV27 and TRBJ1-5; D is undetermined. CDR3 length: 14 amino acids. Germline V gene sequence: CDR1 MNHEY, CDR2 SMNVEV (reference sequence). Deletions cut 6 bases from V and 3 bases from J, with 12 bases between. This chain's CDR3 is CASRDLQVNQPQHF. The CDR3 nucleotides are TGTGCCAGCAGGGACTTACAAGTCAATCAGCCCCAGCATTTT.

The chain employs TRBV18 and TRBJ2-7; 8 bases are a match to TRBD1. This CDR3 region has 17 residues. V shed 0 bases, J shed 4 bases, and the junction held 11 bases outside the gene matches. Germline loops: CDR1 KGHSH, CDR2 LQKENI. The CDR3 reads CASSPPSVGQGLYEQYF. CDR3 sequence (DNA): TGTGCCAGCTCACCACCCTCTGTAGGACAGGGATTATACGAGCAGTACTTC.

V gene TRBV19 combines with J gene TRBJ2-7; tentative D call: TRBD1 (6 bases). The CDR3 is made up of 13 amino acids. V lost 6 bases and J lost 2, with 11 bases in between. CDR1 is LNHDA and CDR2 is SQIVND in the germline V gene (reference sequence). This CDR3 is CASRRTATYEQYF. CDR3 DNA: TGTGCCAGTAGAAGGACAGCCACCTACGAGCAGTACTTC.

As for this clone: At one boundary the junction diverges from the germline segment, which might be a read error. The J gene is TRBJ1-2, the V gene TRBV27, with D maybe TRBD1 (5 bases). This CDR3 contains 15 residues. Germline CDR1 reads MNHEY; CDR2 reads SMNVEV (reference sequence). The CDR3 region is CASNRVGGRPYGCTF. DNA of the CDR3: TGTGCCAGCAACCGAGTTGGGGGACGTCCCTATGGCTGCACCTTC.

The gene calls are TRBV28 and TRBJ1-2; D is unresolved. Germline V gene sequence: CDR1 MDHEN, CDR2 SYDVKM. The ends were cut back, 6 bases at V and 8 bases at J, with 16 bases in the middle. The CDR3 loop spans 13 amino acids. This CDR3 reads CASRIMGEEGYTF. In DNA form, the CDR3 reads TGTGCCAGCAGAATAATGGGCGAGGAGGGCTACACCTTC.

This chain links TRBV20-1 with TRBJ2-5, with 8 bases identical to TRBD1. J gave up 13 bases and V 0 bases, and 1 base lay outside the gene matches. CDR3 length: 10 residues. Germline CDR1 reads DFQATT; CDR2 reads SNEGSKA (reference sequence). This chain's CDR3 is CSARDGQGYF. CDR3 sequence (DNA): TGCAGTGCTAGAGATGGACAGGGGTACTTC.

The J gene is TRBJ2-1, the V gene TRBV19; 7 bases match TRBD2. With 2 bases clipped from V and 0 bases from J, the junction kept 13 bases outside the gene matches. CDR3 length: 19 amino acids. Germline CDR1 reads LNHDA; CDR2 reads SQIVND (reference sequence). The DNA for the CDR3 is TGTGCCAGTAGTATATTGGGCGGGAGAAGCCCGAGCTCCTACAATGAGCAGTTCTTC. Translated, it gives CASSILGGRSPSSYNEQFF.

The chain joins TRBV2 to TRBJ2-7, with D perhaps matching TRBD1 (6 bases). The CDR3 is 15 residues long. Between the trimmed V and J ends, which lost 4 bases and 0 bases, there was a span of 13 bases. The germline gives CDR1 SNHLY, CDR2 FYNNEI. The CDR3 bases are TGTGCCAGCAGTGTAGCTTGGGACATCTCCTACGAGCAGTACTTC. It specifies CASSVAWDISYEQYF.

The chain carries TRBV27 and TRBJ2-7; 9 bases are a match to TRBD1. The CDR3 has 16 residues. The germline V gene encodes CDR1 MNHEY and CDR2 SMNVEV (reference sequence). V trimming: 0 bases; J trimming: 6 bases; junction bases outside the gene matches: 9. The CDR3 protein is CASSLSRGQGYGEQYF. The CDR3 bases are TGTGCCAGCAGTTTATCGAGGGGACAGGGATATGGCGAGCAGTACTTC.

This rearrangement joins TRBV5-1 to TRBJ1-3, with D possibly being TRBD1 (5 bases). Germline assignment: CDR1 SGHRS and CDR2 YFSETQ. V was shortened by 0 bases and J by 1 base, with 8 bases between the two germline ends. The CDR3 length is 15 residues. CDR3 in DNA: TGCGCCAGCAGCTTGGCTGGGGGGTCTGGAAACACCATATATTTT. This sequence encodes CASSLAGGSGNTIYF. Full variable domain (remainder filled in from reference TRBV5-1 and TRBJ1-3): KAGVTQTPRYLIKTRGQQVTLSCSPISGHRSVSWYQQTPGQGLQFLFEYFSETQRNKGNFPGRFSGRQFSNSRSEMNVSTLELGDSALYLCASSLAGGSGNTIYFGEGSWLTVV.

The sample holds one count of this clone. The chain recombines TRBV6-5 with TRBJ2-7; 9 bases are shared with TRBD1. Trimming cost V 5 bases and J 10 bases; bases outside gene matches: 12. CDR3 length: 14 residues. In germline, CDR1 is MNHEY, CDR2 SVGAGI. This CDR3 is CASSTGTGYGGQYF. For the CDR3, the DNA is TGTGCCAGCAGTACCGGGACAGGGTACGGCGGCCAGTACTTC.

This chain connects TRBV15 to TRBJ1-2; perhaps TRBD1 as D (6 bases). CDR3 size: 17 residues. Between the trimmed V and J ends, which lost 0 bases and 4 bases, there was a span of 18 bases. The germline gives CDR1 LNHNV, CDR2 YYDKDF (reference sequence). CDR3 amino acids: CATSREVGTGSLYGYTF. The DNA for the CDR3 is TGTGCCACCAGCAGAGAGGTGGGAACAGGGTCCCTCTATGGCTACACCTTC. Combining the CDR3 with reference TRBV15 and TRBJ1-2 gives the whole variable domain DAMVIQNPRYQVTQFGKPVTLSCSQTLNHNVMYWYQQKSSQAPKLLFHYYDKDFNNEADTPDNFQSRRPNTSFCFLDIRSPGLGDTAMYLCATSREVGTGSLYGYTFGSGTRLTVV.

The chain links TRBV7-9 to TRBJ2-7, with unresolved D. Germline V gene data show CDR1 as SEHNR and CDR2 as FQNEAQ (reference sequence). The V gene lost 3 bases and the J gene lost 3 bases, with 18 bases spanning the gap. The CDR3 has 16 residues. DNA for the CDR3: TGTGCCAGCAGCTTGGTTAAGGGCATAACAGACTACGAGCAGTACTTC. Protein product: CASSLVKGITDYEQYF.

The rearrangement links TRBV9 to TRBJ2-5, with unresolved D. The germline V gene has CDR1 SGDLS and CDR2 YYNGEE. The CDR3 spans 13 residues. V gave up 0 bases and J gave up 2 bases, with 5 bases separating them. The chain's CDR3 is CASSVVEQETQYF. The CDR3 DNA reads TGTGCCAGCAGCGTAGTCGAACAAGAGACCCAGTACTTC.

Only one count was recorded for this clone. The rearrangement links TRBV19 to TRBJ1-4; possible D gene TRBD1, 6 bases. The V and J ends lost 5 bases and 7 bases respectively, with 14 bases between them. CDR3 length equals 14 residues. Germline loops: CDR1 LNHDA, CDR2 SQIVND (reference sequence). The CDR3: CASSVGALGEKLFF. CDR3 bases: TGTGCCAGTAGTGTGGGGGCATTGGGTGAAAAACTGTTTTTT.

V gene TRBV28 combines with J gene TRBJ1-1, with no clear D. Germline CDR1 reads MDHEN; CDR2 reads SYDVKM. This CDR3 has 13 residues. With 6 bases removed from V and 3 bases from J, the gap between germline ends came to 11 bases. This CDR3 is CASRSGGHTEAFF. The CDR3 DNA reads as TGTGCCAGCAGATCCGGCGGGCACACTGAAGCTTTCTTT.

The chain joins TRBV7-2 to TRBJ2-7; 9 nucleotides match TRBD2. The junction had 9 bases not matched to a gene; V was cut back by 5 bases and J by 4 bases. The length of the CDR3 is 15 residues. Germline loops: CDR1 SGHTA, CDR2 FQGNSA. The CDR3 protein is CASSPRGLAGYEQYF. Here the CDR3 DNA reads TGTGCCAGCAGCCCTCGCGGCCTAGCGGGGTACGAGCAGTACTTC.